This T cell receptor (beta chain) derives from a study of cytomegalovirus exposure and HLA in healthy donors. Healthy donors of bone marrow made up the group. The CDR3 runs 17 residues. The V end was cut by 5 bases, the J end by 2 bases, with 23 bases between. Germline assignment: CDR1 SGHDT and CDR2 YYEEEE. PCR amplification relied on 60 Vbeta primers (plus 13 Jbeta primers). Only in-frame clones appear in the TCRdb table, and some are missing; sequencing was by immunoSEQ multiplex PCR. The table lists roughly 69,000 clones, around 76% of them singletons. The rearrangement links TRBV5-6 to TRBJ2-7; D might be TRBD2 (7 bases). The TCR sequence derives from a man aged 18 to 29 in good health and CMV-seronegative. The material sequenced was PBMCs. Written as DNA, the CDR3 is TGTGCCAGCAGGTTCAGGAGGGGGGGCCCTTCCGCCTACGAGCAGTACGTC. Its protein is CASRFRRGGPSAYEQYV.